This T cell receptor beta chain is from a study of blood T cell repertoires in COVID-19. Authors' processing steps: Quantification of nucleated cells was approximated via reference gene primer amplification. Sequencing was performed with immunoSEQ multiplex PCR; in TCRdb, only in-frame clones are kept and a portion is missing. V and J calls and clone size come straight from that table; D and trimming were deduced from the DNA. The table includes about 180,000 clones, more than 70% detected once. The participants were between roughly 18 and 89 years old and came from 24 US areas. Categorization into cohorts depended on clinical history that participants reported. All recovered Cohort 3 donors got two negative PCRs, got clearance, or saw symptom resolution. V gave up 6 bases and J gave up 0 bases, with 10 bases separating them. CDR1 is MNHEY and CDR2 is SMNVEV in the germline V gene (reference sequence). The CDR3 runs 14 residues.

The sample taken for sequencing was PBMCs or T cells enriched from blood (not recorded which). The chain uses TRBV27 and TRBJ2-3, with a tentative D call TRBD2 (6 bases). This sequence originates from a woman between 25 and 40 years old who had recovered from COVID-19. CDR3 DNA: TGTGCCAGCAGGGACTACGCTAGCACAGATACGCAGTATTTT. This codes for CASRDYASTDTQYF.